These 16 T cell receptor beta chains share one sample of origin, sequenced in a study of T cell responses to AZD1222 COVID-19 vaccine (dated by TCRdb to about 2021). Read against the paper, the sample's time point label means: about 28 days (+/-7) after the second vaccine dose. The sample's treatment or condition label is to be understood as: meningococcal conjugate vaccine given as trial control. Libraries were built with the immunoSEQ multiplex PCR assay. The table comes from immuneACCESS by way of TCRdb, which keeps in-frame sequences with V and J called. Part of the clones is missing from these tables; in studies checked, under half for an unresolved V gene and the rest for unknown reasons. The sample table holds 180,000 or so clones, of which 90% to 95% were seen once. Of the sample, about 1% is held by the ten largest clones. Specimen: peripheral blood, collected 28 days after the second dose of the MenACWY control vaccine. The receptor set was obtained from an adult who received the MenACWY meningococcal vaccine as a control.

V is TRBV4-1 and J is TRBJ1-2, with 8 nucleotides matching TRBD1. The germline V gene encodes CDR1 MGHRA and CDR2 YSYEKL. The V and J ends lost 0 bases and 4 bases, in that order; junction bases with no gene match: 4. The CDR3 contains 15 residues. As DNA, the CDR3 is TGCGCCAGCAGCCAAGATGACAGGGGATTCTATGGCTACACCTTC. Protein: CASSQDDRGFYGYTF.

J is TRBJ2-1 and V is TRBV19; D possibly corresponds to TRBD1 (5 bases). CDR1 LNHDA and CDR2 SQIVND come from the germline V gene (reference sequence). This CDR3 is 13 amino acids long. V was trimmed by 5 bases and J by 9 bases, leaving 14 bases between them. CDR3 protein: CASSSQGFGEQFF. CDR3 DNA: TGTGCCAGTAGTTCCCAGGGTTTCGGTGAGCAGTTCTTC.

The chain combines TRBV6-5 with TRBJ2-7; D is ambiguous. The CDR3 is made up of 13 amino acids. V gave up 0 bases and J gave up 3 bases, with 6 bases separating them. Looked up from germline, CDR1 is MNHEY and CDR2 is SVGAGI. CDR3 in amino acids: CASSYSKGYEQYF. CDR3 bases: TGTGCCAGCAGTTACTCAAAGGGCTACGAGCAGTACTTC.

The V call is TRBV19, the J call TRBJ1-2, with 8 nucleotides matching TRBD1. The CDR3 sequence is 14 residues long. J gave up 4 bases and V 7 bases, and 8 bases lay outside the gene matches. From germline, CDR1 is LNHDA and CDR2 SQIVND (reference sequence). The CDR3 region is CASNNPGQGYGYTF. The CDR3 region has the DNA TGTGCCAGTAATAACCCCGGACAGGGCTATGGCTACACCTTC.

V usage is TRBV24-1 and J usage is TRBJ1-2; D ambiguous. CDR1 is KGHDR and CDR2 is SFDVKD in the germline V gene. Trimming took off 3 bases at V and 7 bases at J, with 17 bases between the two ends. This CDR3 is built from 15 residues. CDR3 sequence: CATSDPSDSQSGYTF. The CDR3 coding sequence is TGTGCCACCAGTGATCCCTCCGACTCCCAGTCTGGCTACACCTTC.

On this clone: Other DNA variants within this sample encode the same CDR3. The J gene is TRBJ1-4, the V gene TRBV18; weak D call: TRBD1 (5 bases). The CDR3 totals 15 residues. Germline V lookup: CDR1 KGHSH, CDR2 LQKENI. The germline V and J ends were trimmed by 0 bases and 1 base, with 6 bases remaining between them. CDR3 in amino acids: CASSPPGGTNEKLFF. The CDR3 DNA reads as TGTGCCAGCTCACCACCGGGGGGAACTAATGAAAAACTGTTTTTT.

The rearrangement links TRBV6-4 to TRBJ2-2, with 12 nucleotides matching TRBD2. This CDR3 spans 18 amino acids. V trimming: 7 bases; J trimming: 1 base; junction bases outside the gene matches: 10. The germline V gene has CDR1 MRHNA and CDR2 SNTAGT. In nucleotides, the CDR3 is TGTGCCAGCAATCGACTAGCGGGGGCCTTTTTGAACACCGGGGAGCTGTTTTTT. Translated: CASNRLAGAFLNTGELFF.

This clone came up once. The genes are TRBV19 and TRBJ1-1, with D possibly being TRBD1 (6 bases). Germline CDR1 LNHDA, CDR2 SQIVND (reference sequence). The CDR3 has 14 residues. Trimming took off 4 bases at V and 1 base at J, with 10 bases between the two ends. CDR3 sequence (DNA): TGTGCCAGTAGTAATGGACAGAGGAACACTGAAGCTTTCTTT. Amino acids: CASSNGQRNTEAFF.

The CDR3 DNA reads TGTGCCAGCAGCCAAGATACAGGGGGGCAGGGAGCTTTCTTT. Translating it yields CASSQDTGGQGAFF. The J gene is TRBJ1-1, the V gene TRBV3-1 (or the pseudogene TRBV3-2), with 8 nucleotides matching TRBD1. Germline V gene data show CDR1 as LGHDT and CDR2 as YNNKEL (reference sequence). With V trimmed by 0 bases and J by 10 bases, 7 bases remained unmatched. This CDR3 region has 14 residues.

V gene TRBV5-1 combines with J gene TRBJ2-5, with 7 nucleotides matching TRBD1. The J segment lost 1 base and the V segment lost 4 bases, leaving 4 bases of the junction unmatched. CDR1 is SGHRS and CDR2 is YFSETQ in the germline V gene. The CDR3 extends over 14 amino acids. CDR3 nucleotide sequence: TGCGCCAGCAGCGTCCAGGGGGTCCAAGAGACCCAGTACTTC. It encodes CASSVQGVQETQYF.

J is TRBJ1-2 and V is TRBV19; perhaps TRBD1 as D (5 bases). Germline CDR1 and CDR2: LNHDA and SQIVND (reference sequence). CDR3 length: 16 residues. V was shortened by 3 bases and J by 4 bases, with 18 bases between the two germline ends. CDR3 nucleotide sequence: TGTGCCAGTAGTATTCCGCGCGCAGGGCGGATCTATGGCTACACCTTC. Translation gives CASSIPRAGRIYGYTF.

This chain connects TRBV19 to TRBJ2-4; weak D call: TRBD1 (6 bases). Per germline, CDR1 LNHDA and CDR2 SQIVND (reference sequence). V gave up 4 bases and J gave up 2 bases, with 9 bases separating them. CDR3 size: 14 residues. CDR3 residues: CASSTRDTKNIQYF. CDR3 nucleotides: TGTGCCAGTAGTACCAGGGACACCAAAAACATTCAGTACTTC.

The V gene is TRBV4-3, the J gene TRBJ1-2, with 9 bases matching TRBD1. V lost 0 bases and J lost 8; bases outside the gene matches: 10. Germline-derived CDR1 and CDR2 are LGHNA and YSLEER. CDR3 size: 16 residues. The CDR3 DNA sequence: TGCGCCAGCAGCCAAGATCTCCCCGGGACAGGGTCAGGCTACACCTTC. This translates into CASSQDLPGTGSGYTF.

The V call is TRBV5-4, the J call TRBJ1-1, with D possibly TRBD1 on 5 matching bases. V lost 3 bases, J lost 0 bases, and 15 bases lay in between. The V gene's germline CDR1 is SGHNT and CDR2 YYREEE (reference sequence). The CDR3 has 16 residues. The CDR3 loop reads CASSSEGRTMNTEAFF. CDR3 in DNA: TGTGCCAGCAGCTCAGAGGGTCGGACAATGAACACTGAAGCTTTCTTT.

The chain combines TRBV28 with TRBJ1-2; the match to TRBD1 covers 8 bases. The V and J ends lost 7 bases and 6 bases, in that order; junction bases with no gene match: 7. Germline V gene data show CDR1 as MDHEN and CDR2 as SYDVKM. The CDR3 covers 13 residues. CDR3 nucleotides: TGTGCCAGCACCTTCCAGGGGGCCGATGGCTACACCTTC. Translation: CASTFQGADGYTF.

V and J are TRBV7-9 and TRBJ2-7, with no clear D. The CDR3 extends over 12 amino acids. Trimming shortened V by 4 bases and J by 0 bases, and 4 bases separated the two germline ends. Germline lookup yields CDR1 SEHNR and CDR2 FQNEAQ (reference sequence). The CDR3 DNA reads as TGTGCCAGCAGCTCGAGCTCCTACGAGCAGTACTTC. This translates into CASSSSSYEQYF.